Listed here are 15 T cell receptor beta chains from one sample, sequenced in a study of vaccination effects on CD4 cells after COVID-19. The method was immunoSEQ multiplex PCR; TCRdb's version includes in-frame clones alone and lacks a portion of them. The table records roughly 36,000 clones, about 70% of them present only once. Antigen specificity for these receptors is unknown. After roughly 10 days in culture, the CD4+ T cells were isolated. The material sequenced was CD4+ T cells from PBMCs cultured without peptide, taken before COVID-19 vaccination. These TCRs come from a human donor who received a COVID-19 vaccine.

This chain joins TRBV5-1 and TRBJ1-1; TRBD1 might be the D (5 bases). In germline, CDR1 is SGHRS, CDR2 YFSETQ. The CDR3 is 16 amino acids. The V and J ends lost 4 bases and 1 base respectively, with 17 bases between them. CDR3 amino acids: CASSTTMGQWNTEAFF. Written as DNA, the CDR3 is TGCGCCAGCAGCACCACTATGGGGCAGTGGAACACTGAAGCTTTCTTT.

The chain employs TRBV7-3 and TRBJ2-5; 7 bases map to TRBD1. The CDR3 runs to 13 residues. The germline V gene has CDR1 SGHTA and CDR2 FQGTGA. Trimming took 4 bases from V and 8 from J; bases not matched to a gene: 7. Here the CDR3 reads CASSSDRKRTQYF. The CDR3 bases are TGTGCCAGCAGCTCGGACAGGAAACGAACCCAGTACTTC.

The V call is TRBV28, the J call TRBJ1-2, with D perhaps matching TRBD1 (6 bases). The V end was cut by 6 bases, the J end by 4 bases, with 24 bases between. Germline-derived CDR1 and CDR2 are MDHEN and SYDVKM. The CDR3 contains 17 residues. CDR3 nucleotide sequence: TGTGCCAGCAGGGACGGTATGGGGGGGCTCGCCCCCTATGGCTACACCTTC. Translated: CASRDGMGGLAPYGYTF.

There are a few counts of this clone. The chain carries TRBV7-9 and TRBJ2-7; D is unresolved. The CDR3 loop spans 14 amino acids. V was cut by 2 bases and J by 3 bases, with 11 bases left in between. Looked up from germline, CDR1 is SEHNR and CDR2 is FQNEAQ (reference sequence). The CDR3 loop is CASSLLGRFYEQYF. In DNA form, the CDR3 reads TGTGCCAGCAGCTTATTAGGGCGTTTCTACGAGCAGTACTTC.

The gene calls are TRBV4-1 and TRBJ2-5; a possible D gene is TRBD2 (5 bases). The CDR3 has 14 residues. The V end was cut by 5 bases, the J end by 5 bases, with 15 bases between. Germline V gives CDR1 MGHRA, CDR2 YSYEKL. The chain's CDR3 is CASSARDQGETQYF. As DNA, the CDR3 is TGCGCCAGCAGCGCCCGGGATCAAGGGGAGACCCAGTACTTC.

This clone turned up a few times. This rearrangement joins TRBV2 to TRBJ2-7; D might be TRBD1 (6 bases). The CDR3 is 11 residues long. Germline CDR1 reads SNHLY; CDR2 reads FYNNEI. V was shortened by 6 bases and J by 8 bases, with 11 bases between the two germline ends. As DNA, the CDR3 is TGTGCCAGCAGAGAACAGGGACAGCAGTACTTC. Protein sequence: CASREQGQQYF.

This sequence joins TRBV5-1 and TRBJ2-1; perhaps TRBD1 as D (7 bases). Trimming removed 4 bases from V and 6 bases from J, with 32 bases in between. The germline V gene encodes CDR1 SGHRS and CDR2 YFSETQ. This CDR3 spans 20 amino acids. The CDR3 is CASSPGLVFPARGVFNEQFF. The CDR3 DNA follows: TGCGCCAGCAGCCCGGGATTAGTTTTTCCGGCCAGGGGGGTCTTCAATGAGCAGTTCTTC.

This clone was detected only a few times. The chain links TRBV28 to TRBJ1-2, with unresolved D. The V gene lost 1 base and the J gene lost 9 bases, with 9 bases spanning the gap. This CDR3 has 12 amino acids. The germline V gene has CDR1 MDHEN and CDR2 SYDVKM. CDR3 loop: CASSLLGESYTF. The CDR3 DNA reads as TGTGCCAGCAGTTTATTGGGTGAAAGCTACACCTTC.

The table lists this clone with a few counts. The chain couples TRBV6-2 or TRBV6-3 to TRBJ2-2; TRBD1 or TRBD2 may be the D gene (6 bases each). V lost 4 bases, J lost 0 bases, and 12 bases lay in between. Per germline, CDR1 MNHEY and CDR2 SVGEGT. This CDR3 comprises 16 residues. CDR3 in DNA: TGTGCCAGCAGTTCCCCGAGGGGGGCGAACACCGGGGAGCTGTTTTTT. It encodes CASSSPRGANTGELFF.

The chain is built from TRBV6-5 and TRBJ1-4; D gene unclear. This CDR3 contains 15 residues. The germline V gene encodes CDR1 MNHEY and CDR2 SVGAGI. V was clipped by 7 bases and J by 8 bases, with 20 bases between them. This CDR3 reads CASMGRWGSGEKLFF. DNA for the CDR3: TGTGCCAGCATGGGTCGGTGGGGAAGCGGGGAAAAACTGTTTTTT.

The chain has TRBV14 and TRBJ2-7; TRBD2 matches at 8 bases. The J segment lost 2 bases and the V segment lost 6 bases, leaving 3 bases of the junction unmatched. CDR3 length equals 13 residues. Looked up from germline, CDR1 is SGHDN and CDR2 is FVKESK. The CDR3 bases are TGTGCCAGCAGACCAGCGGGGGCCTACGAGCAGTACTTC. It translates to CASRPAGAYEQYF. Drawing the rest from reference TRBV14 and TRBJ2-7, the complete variable domain is EAGVTQFPSHSVIEKGQTVTLRCDPISGHDNLYWYRRVMGKEIKFLLHFVKESKQDESGMPNNRFLAERTGGTYSTLKVQPAELEDSGVYFCASRPAGAYEQYFGPGTRLTVT.

The J gene is TRBJ1-1, the V gene TRBV5-4; D possibly corresponds to TRBD1 (5 bases). The CDR3 covers 17 residues. The germline V gene encodes CDR1 SGHNT and CDR2 YYREEE (reference sequence). Deletions cut 0 bases from V and 4 bases from J, with 19 bases between. The CDR3 DNA follows: TGTGCCAGCAGCTTGGCGGTCCTGGGGGAGAGGGGCACTGAAGCTTTCTTT. Protein product: CASSLAVLGERGTEAFF. Full variable domain (rest looked up from reference TRBV5-4 and TRBJ1-1): ETGVTQSPTHLIKTRGQQVTLRCSSQSGHNTVSWYQQALGQGPQFIFQYYREEENGRGNFPPRFSGLQFPNYSSELNVNALELDDSALYLCASSLAVLGERGTEAFFGQGTRLTVV.

V usage is TRBV13 and J usage is TRBJ2-1; TRBD1 is a possible D gene (6 bases). Germline V gene lookup returns CDR1 PRHDT and CDR2 FYEKMQ (reference sequence). The CDR3 has 13 residues. Trimming stripped 10 bases from V and 4 bases from J, with 14 bases between. The DNA for the CDR3 is TGTGCCACCCAGGGGCCCCTATACAATGAGCAGTTCTTC. It specifies CATQGPLYNEQFF. Combining the CDR3 with reference TRBV13 and TRBJ2-1 gives the whole variable domain AAGVIQSPRHLIKEKRETATLKCYPIPRHDTVYWYQQGPGQDPQFLISFYEKMQSDKGSIPDRFSAQQFSDYHSELNMSSLELGDSALYFCATQGPLYNEQFFGPGTRLTVL.

The gene calls are TRBV19 and TRBJ2-3; tentative D call: TRBD2 (6 bases). The V gene's germline CDR1 is LNHDA and CDR2 SQIVND (reference sequence). Trimming left V 8 bases short and J 1 base short, with 10 bases between. The CDR3 runs 13 residues. The CDR3 here is CASGGWGTDTQYF. The CDR3 bases are TGTGCCAGTGGGGGGTGGGGCACAGATACGCAGTATTTT.

The chain joins TRBV4-1 to TRBJ2-7; D remains unclear. The CDR3 length is 15 residues. The ends were cut back, 0 bases at V and 5 bases at J, with 14 bases in the middle. From germline, CDR1 is MGHRA and CDR2 YSYEKL. CDR3 nucleotide sequence: TGCGCCAGCAGCCAAGATCAACGACCTATCCACGAGCAGTACTTC. It yields the protein CASSQDQRPIHEQYF.